These 27 T cell receptor beta chains came from one sample sequenced in a study of shared clonotypes between healthy human individuals. Sequencing was performed with immunoSEQ multiplex PCR; in TCRdb, only in-frame clones are kept and a portion is missing. The sample holds some 530,000 clones; 81% are singletons and the top ten take about 12%. The sample comprised PBMCs. These receptors came from a middle-aged woman in good health. Some clones in this sample may be carry-over from other donors' samples.

V is TRBV4-1 and J is TRBJ2-3, with 14 bases matching TRBD2. Germline values: CDR1 MGHRA, CDR2 YSYEKL. This CDR3 spans 16 amino acids. Losses at the gene ends were 3 bases for V and 11 bases for J; bases not matched to a gene: 10. The CDR3 sequence is CASSHPGTSGRVGQYF. Here the CDR3 DNA reads TGCGCCAGCAGCCATCCCGGGACTAGCGGGAGAGTGGGGCAGTATTTT.

CDR3 in amino acids: CATAAGRLQDYGYTF. DNA of the CDR3: TGTGCCACAGCGGCGGGGAGGCTTCAGGACTATGGCTACACCTTC. The chain couples TRBV10-3 to TRBJ1-2; D is ambiguous. Germline V CDR1 and CDR2: ENHRY, SYGVKD. V gave up 10 bases and J gave up 3 bases, with 21 bases separating them. The CDR3 covers 15 residues.

The chain has TRBV10-2 and TRBJ1-2, with 7 positions matching TRBD1. Germline V gives CDR1 WSHSY, CDR2 SAAADI. CDR3 size: 13 residues. J lost 5 bases, V lost 7 bases, and 7 bases had no gene match. CDR3 in amino acids: CASMKDRVYGYTF. CDR3 sequence (DNA): TGCGCCAGCATGAAAGACAGGGTTTATGGCTACACCTTC.

The rearrangement links TRBV5-1 to TRBJ2-2; D possibly corresponds to TRBD2 (6 bases). V was clipped by 7 bases and J by 0 bases, with 7 bases between them. The CDR3 runs 13 residues. Germline V gene sequence: CDR1 SGHRS, CDR2 YFSETQ. CDR3 region: CASGTPNTGELFF. CDR3 in DNA: TGCGCCAGCGGGACTCCGAACACCGGGGAGCTGTTTTTT.

Concerning this clone: A read error likely explains this, since a far larger clone differs by one base. CDR3 loop: CAWSRIVSVGANVLTF. The CDR3 DNA reads TGTGCCTGGAGTCGCATCGTGTCCGTCGGGGCCAACGTCCTGACTTTC. This chain connects TRBV30 to TRBJ2-6; D remains ambiguous. V lost 2 bases and J lost 4, with 15 bases in between. CDR1 is GTSNPN, CDR2 SVGIG, per germline (reference sequence). The CDR3 has 16 amino acids.

Of note for this clone: This sequence is one base from a far larger clone and is likely a read error. Other DNA sequences in this specimen translate into the identical CDR3. This chain joins TRBV29-1 and TRBJ2-3; 7 bases match TRBD1. The CDR3 length is 14 residues. Unmatched junction bases numbered 7, after V lost 4 bases and J lost 3 bases. The germline V gene has CDR1 SQVTM and CDR2 ANQGSEA. The CDR3 sequence is CSVVGAGGTDTQYF. The CDR3 DNA reads as TGCAGCGTTGTGGGGGCAGGGGGAACAGATACGCAGTATTTT.

In its sample, this clone was seen many times. V and J are TRBV6-6 and TRBJ2-4, with D maybe TRBD1 (6 bases). This CDR3 contains 15 residues. Germline CDR1 MNHNY, CDR2 SVGAGI (reference sequence). The V end lost 6 bases, the J end lost 2 bases, and 14 bases lay between the germline ends. CDR3 region: CASSTLGTTKNIQYF. The CDR3 coding sequence is TGTGCCAGCAGCACCTTGGGGACAACCAAAAACATTCAGTACTTC.

This clone came up a few times. The chain uses TRBV18 and TRBJ1-1, with 9 bases identical to TRBD1. Trimming at V came to 3 bases and at J to 7 bases, leaving 3 bases not matched to a gene. The CDR3 is made up of 13 amino acids. The germline CDR1 and CDR2 sequences are KGHSH and LQKENI. This chain's CDR3 is CASSPRQGVEAFF. Here the CDR3 DNA reads TGTGCCAGCTCACCTAGACAGGGGGTTGAAGCTTTCTTT.

The V gene is TRBV30, the J gene TRBJ2-2; D remains ambiguous. Trimming shortened V by 3 bases and J by 0 bases, and 8 bases separated the two germline ends. The germline V gene has CDR1 GTSNPN and CDR2 SVGIG (reference sequence). CDR3 length: 14 amino acids. The CDR3 sequence is CAWRSRSNTGELFF. CDR3 DNA: TGTGCCTGGAGAAGTAGATCGAACACCGGGGAGCTGTTTTTT.

V usage is TRBV7-9 and J usage is TRBJ1-2; 9 nucleotides align to TRBD1. Trimming cost V 1 base and J 5 bases; bases outside gene matches: 11. Per germline, CDR1 SEHNR and CDR2 FQNEAQ (reference sequence). This CDR3 is 17 amino acids long. This CDR3 reads CASSLEGQGAAVYGYTF. In DNA form, the CDR3 reads TGTGCCAGCAGCTTAGAGGGACAGGGCGCGGCCGTTTATGGCTACACCTTC.

The chain combines TRBV7-3 with TRBJ2-1; 9 nucleotides align to TRBD2. Per germline, CDR1 SGHTA and CDR2 FQGTGA. The CDR3 covers 16 residues. The trim removed 1 base at V and 5 bases at J, leaving 6 bases unmatched. This CDR3 reads CASSLMGLAGHNEQFF. The DNA of the CDR3 is TGTGCCAGCAGCTTAATGGGGCTAGCGGGACACAATGAGCAGTTCTTC. The variable domain in full, with the rest retrieved from reference TRBV7-3 and TRBJ2-1, is GAGVSQTPSNKVTEKGKYVELRCDPISGHTALYWYRQSLGQGPEFLIYFQGTGAADDSGLPNDRFFAVRPEGSVSTLKIQRTERGDSAVYLCASSLMGLAGHNEQFFGPGTRLTVL.

The gene calls are TRBV30 and TRBJ2-7; D gene ambiguous. CDR3 length equals 13 residues. Germline CDR1 reads GTSNPN; CDR2 reads SVGIG (reference sequence). Trimming took off 1 base at V and 1 base at J, with 8 bases between the two ends. The CDR3 here is CAWSEDNSYEQYF. The CDR3 DNA reads as TGTGCCTGGAGTGAAGACAATTCCTACGAGCAGTACTTC.

The chain links TRBV7-9 to TRBJ2-1; possible D gene TRBD2, 6 bases. This CDR3 is built from 16 residues. Looked up from germline, CDR1 is SEHNR and CDR2 is FQNEAQ (reference sequence). Trimming removed 5 bases from V and 4 bases from J, with 18 bases in between. The DNA for the CDR3 is TGTGCCAGCAGCCCCTTTGGAGGGGCAACTTACAATGAGCAGTTCTTC. It codes for CASSPFGGATYNEQFF.

The CDR3, as DNA: TGTGCCAGCAGTTCCCACTCTCCCTACAATGAGCAGTTCTTC. It translates to CASSSHSPYNEQFF. The chain has TRBV28 and TRBJ2-1; no reliable D call. The CDR3 has 14 residues. Trimming shortened V by 4 bases and J by 2 bases, and 9 bases separated the two germline ends. Germline values: CDR1 MDHEN, CDR2 SYDVKM.

The rearrangement links TRBV21-1 to TRBJ2-1; whether TRBD2, the table's D call, matches the DNA was not checked. TRBV21-1 is a known pseudogene. This CDR3 is built from 17 residues. The CDR3 reads CASSKGILAGGHNEQFF. CDR3 nucleotide sequence: TGTGCCAGCAGCAAAGGCATACTAGCGGGAGGGCACAATGAGCAGTTCTTC.

This sequence joins TRBV7-9 and TRBJ1-4; 11 positions agree with TRBD1. The V and J ends lost 7 bases and 3 bases, in that order; junction bases with no gene match: 7. This CDR3 is 16 amino acids long. Per germline, CDR1 SEHNR and CDR2 FQNEAQ (reference sequence). The CDR3 is CASTDRGLGANEKLFF. CDR3 nucleotides: TGTGCCAGCACGGACAGGGGGCTTGGGGCTAATGAAAAACTGTTTTTT. Full variable domain (missing parts from reference TRBV7-9 and TRBJ1-4): DTGVSQNPRHKITKRGQNVTFRCDPISEHNRLYWYRQTLGQGPEFLTYFQNEAQLEKSRLLSDRFSAERPKGSFSTLEIQRTEQGDSAMYLCASTDRGLGANEKLFFGSGTQLSVL.

This clone appeared a few times. CDR3 sequence: CASSLADGTYEQYF. CDR3 nucleotide sequence: TGTGCCAGCAGCTTGGCCGACGGAACCTACGAGCAGTACTTC. V gene TRBV5-4 combines with J gene TRBJ2-7; no firm D call. Per the germline V gene, CDR1 is SGHNT and CDR2 is YYREEE (reference sequence). This CDR3 comprises 14 residues. V was clipped by 0 bases and J by 2 bases, with 9 bases between them.

The chain's CDR3 is CASSRGLYEQYF. CDR3 DNA sequence: TGTGCCAGCAGCAGGGGCCTTTACGAGCAGTACTTC. The rearrangement uses TRBV28 and TRBJ2-7, with D perhaps matching TRBD1 (6 bases). Deletions cut 6 bases from V and 4 bases from J, with 10 bases between. This CDR3 region has 12 residues. From germline, CDR1 is MDHEN and CDR2 SYDVKM.

This chain's CDR3 is CASSQGEGQGVDEQYF. The CDR3 nucleotides read TGTGCCAGCAGCCAAGGCGAGGGGCAGGGAGTCGACGAGCAGTACTTC. The gene calls are TRBV4-2 and TRBJ2-7, with D perhaps given as TRBD1 or TRBD2 (5 bases each). Germline CDR1 reads LGHNA; CDR2 reads YNFKEQ. Trimming left V 1 base short and J 5 bases short, with 18 bases between. The CDR3 sequence is 16 residues long.

The rearrangement links TRBV10-2 to TRBJ2-6, with D perhaps matching TRBD2 (5 bases). The germline V gene has CDR1 WSHSY and CDR2 SAAADI. The V end lost 0 bases, the J end lost 2 bases, and 5 bases lay between the germline ends. The CDR3 is 15 residues long. DNA for the CDR3: TGCGCCAGCAGTGAGTCCGGGGCTGGGGCCAACGTCCTGACTTTC. This encodes CASSESGAGANVLTF.

This clone was counted once. V is TRBV18 and J is TRBJ1-1, with a tentative D call TRBD1 (5 bases). CDR3 size: 13 residues. Between the trimmed V and J ends, which lost 0 bases and 5 bases, there was a span of 7 bases. Looked up from germline, CDR1 is KGHSH and CDR2 is LQKENI. For the CDR3, the DNA is TGTGCCAGCTCACCACCCCACAGGACTGAAGCTTTCTTT. Protein product: CASSPPHRTEAFF.

This chain joins TRBV6-6 and TRBJ2-7; a possible D gene is TRBD1 (6 bases). The CDR3 totals 14 residues. Germline assignment: CDR1 MNHNY and CDR2 SVGAGI (reference sequence). V lost 7 bases, J lost 2 bases, and 15 bases lay in between. In DNA, the CDR3 is TGTGCCAGCATTGGGCAGGGGACAACCTACGAGCAGTACTTC. It encodes CASIGQGTTYEQYF.

V and J are TRBV18 and TRBJ2-1, with 7 bases fitting TRBD2. Germline V gene sequence: CDR1 KGHSH, CDR2 LQKENI. J lost 0 bases, V lost 6 bases, and 8 bases had no gene match. The CDR3 runs to 16 residues. CDR3 residues: CASSPVGGSSYNEQFF. The CDR3 DNA reads TGTGCCAGCTCCCCCGTGGGAGGGAGCTCCTACAATGAGCAGTTCTTC.

A note on this clone: This specimen includes other DNA sequences encoding the same CDR3. The V call is TRBV29-1, the J call TRBJ1-1; a weak D match, TRBD1 (5 bases). This CDR3 spans 12 amino acids. V lost 4 bases, J lost 4 bases, and 10 bases lay in between. Germline V lookup: CDR1 SQVTM, CDR2 ANQGSEA. CDR3 sequence (DNA): TGCAGCGTTGGGGGGAGAGGCACTGAAGCTTTCTTT. Its translation is CSVGGRGTEAFF. The full variable domain, in which reference TRBV29-1 and TRBJ1-1 provide the parts outside the CDR3, is SAVISQKPSRDICQRGTSLTIQCQVDSQVTMMFWYRQQPGQSLTLIATANQGSEATYESGFVIDKFPISRPNLTFSTLTVSNMSPEDSSIYLCSVGGRGTEAFFGQGTRLTVV.

The genes are TRBV27 and TRBJ1-5; D is perhaps TRBD1 (6 bases). V dropped 0 bases and J dropped 2 bases, with 11 bases sitting between them. The CDR3 spans 16 residues. CDR1 and CDR2 from the germline V gene are MNHEY and SMNVEV (reference sequence). The CDR3 DNA reads as TGTGCCAGCAGTTTATCCTACAGGGATCGCAATCAGCCCCAGCATTTT. Encoded protein: CASSLSYRDRNQPQHF.

The chain is built from TRBV7-9 and TRBJ2-1, with TRBD2 identical over 7 bases. Trimming took 0 bases from V and 3 from J; bases not matched to a gene: 5. The CDR3 is 16 amino acids. Germline V CDR1 and CDR2: SEHNR, FQNEAQ (reference sequence). The CDR3 sequence is CASSLATSFNYNEQFF. The CDR3 nucleotides are TGTGCCAGCAGCTTAGCGACTAGCTTTAACTACAATGAGCAGTTCTTC.

V usage is TRBV14 and J usage is TRBJ1-1, with D possibly matching TRBD1 (6 bases). The V gene's germline CDR1 is SGHDN and CDR2 FVKESK. The length of the CDR3 is 14 residues. Trimming stripped 3 bases from V and 4 bases from J, with 12 bases between. As DNA, the CDR3 is TGTGCCAGCAGCCATTCGGGACATTTCACTGAAGCTTTCTTT. Its translation: CASSHSGHFTEAFF.